This note documents a single T cell receptor beta chain sequence. The antigen is unknown. The data were obtained in a study of T cell responses to AZD1222 COVID-19 vaccine. Study conclusions and caveats: Repertoires were sampled only after the peak T cell response. Spike-specific TCRs gained breadth and depth after people received two AZD1222 doses. Clonal diversity was possibly underestimated, and white British individuals and females predominated among donors. The reported proportion of spike-specific TCRs targeting unmutated variant regions was nearly half.

This CDR3 spans 14 amino acids. V dropped 3 bases and J dropped 4 bases, with 7 bases sitting between them. CDR1 and CDR2 (germline): LGHDT, YNNKEL (reference sequence). TCRdb's table, derived via immunoSEQ multiplex PCR, lists solely in-frame clones and lacks some. The sample includes around 110,000 clones, 85% to 95% of them seen just once. The receptor was derived from an adult in good health. J is TRBJ2-6 and V is TRBV3-1 (or the pseudogene TRBV3-2), with D possibly matching TRBD1 (6 bases). The sequencing used peripheral blood, collected on day 0 of AZD1222 vaccination. Here the CDR3 DNA reads TGTGCCAGCAGCCAGGGGGCAGGGGCCAACGTCCTGACTTTC. This gives the protein CASSQGAGANVLTF.